A selection of T cell receptor beta chains follows, all from one sample in a study of cytotoxic CD8 clonotypes in ibrutinib-treated CLL. The data were produced by immunoSEQ multiplex PCR, yet TCRdb's version contains in-frame clones alone and is incomplete. The table shows 30,000 to 50,000 clones, with around 67% occurring only once. The starting material was PBMCs, obtained at disease progression, from a patient treated with ibrutinib. All receptors come from a human donor with chronic lymphocytic leukemia. CDR3s include the opening cysteine and the closing phenylalanine or tryptophan. Fields, in order: V gene, CDR3 length, J gene, clone size, D gene, CDR3 DNA, CDR3 protein. The D gene is left open where the match is weak. Size values are once, few and many counts, or a class for expanded clones, and some rows have none.

V gene: TRBV27; CDR3 length: 16; J gene: TRBJ2-7; clone size: once; D gene: .; CDR3 DNA: TGTGCCAGCAGTTTAGGGATGGCAGGAGGGGTCTACGAGCAGTACTTC; CDR3 protein: CASSLGMAGGVYEQYF
V gene: TRBV28; CDR3 length: 11; J gene: TRBJ2-7; clone size: .; D gene: TRBD2; CDR3 DNA: TGTGCCAGCAGTTCAGGGACTAGTTCCCTTTTC; CDR3 protein: CASSSGTSSLF
V gene: TRBV21-1; CDR3 length: 16; J gene: TRBJ2-2; clone size: .; D gene: .; CDR3 DNA: TGTGCCAGCAGCAAAGTGGACAGGGGAGGAACCGGGGAGCTGTTTTTT; CDR3 protein: CASSKVDRGGTGELFF
V gene: TRBV7-8; CDR3 length: 16; J gene: TRBJ2-3; clone size: .; D gene: .; CDR3 DNA: TGTGCCAGCAGCCCCTCTTGGTCTAGCGTAGGGCATGCGCAGTATTTT; CDR3 protein: CASSPSWSSVGHAQYF
V gene: TRBV9; CDR3 length: 15; J gene: TRBJ2-7; clone size: .; D gene: .; CDR3 DNA: TGTGCCAGCAGCGATGGTGTGGGGGGCGCCTACGAGCAGTACTTC; CDR3 protein: CASSDGVGGAYEQYF
V gene: TRBV15; CDR3 length: 17; J gene: TRBJ1-1; clone size: .; D gene: .; CDR3 DNA: TGTGCCACCAGCACGACAAAAGGGGCGACTCAACGCCCTGAAGCTTTCTTT; CDR3 protein: CATSTTKGATQRPEAFF
V gene: TRBV29-1; CDR3 length: 15; J gene: TRBJ2-6; clone size: .; D gene: .; CDR3 DNA: TGCAGCGTTGTATTTTGGGGCTCTGGGGCCAACGTCCTGACTTTC; CDR3 protein: CSVVFWGSGANVLTF
V gene: TRBV11-3; CDR3 length: 15; J gene: TRBJ2-3; clone size: .; D gene: .; CDR3 DNA: TGTGCCAGCAGCCCCTCACGAACTAGCACAGATACGCAGTATTTT; CDR3 protein: CASSPSRTSTDTQYF
V gene: TRBV5-1; CDR3 length: 15; J gene: TRBJ2-1; clone size: .; D gene: TRBD2; CDR3 DNA: TGCGCCAGCAGCCCGGGACTAGCGGGAGTACATGAGCAGTTCTTC; CDR3 protein: CASSPGLAGVHEQFF
V gene: TRBV19; CDR3 length: 15; J gene: TRBJ1-5; clone size: .; D gene: .; CDR3 DNA: TGTGCCAGTAGTGTAGGACGCGGTAGCAATCAGCCCCAGCATTTT; CDR3 protein: CASSVGRGSNQPQHF
V gene: TRBV29-1; CDR3 length: 13; J gene: TRBJ1-2; clone size: .; D gene: TRBD1; CDR3 DNA: TGCAGCACGCGACAGGGCTCGGGCTATGGCTACACCTTC; CDR3 protein: CSTRQGSGYGYTF
V gene: TRBV6-4; CDR3 length: 18; J gene: TRBJ2-1; clone size: .; D gene: .; CDR3 DNA: TGTGCCAGCAGTGACTCGATAGGCGGCGGGATGGGTTTCAATGAGCAGTTCTTC; CDR3 protein: CASSDSIGGGMGFNEQFF
V gene: TRBV7-3; CDR3 length: 16; J gene: TRBJ2-3; clone size: .; D gene: .; CDR3 DNA: TGTGCCAGCAGCTTAAGTCGTAGTTGGGGCACAGATACGCAGTATTTT; CDR3 protein: CASSLSRSWGTDTQYF
V gene: TRBV7-8; CDR3 length: 14; J gene: TRBJ2-2; clone size: once; D gene: .; CDR3 DNA: TGTGCCAGCAGGCGGACAGAGAACACCGGGGAGCTGTTTTTT; CDR3 protein: CASRRTENTGELFF
V gene: TRBV29-1; CDR3 length: 16; J gene: TRBJ2-6; clone size: .; D gene: TRBD1; CDR3 DNA: TGCAGCGTTGTAGGGCAGGGGGCGCCAGGGGCCAACGTCCTGACTTTC; CDR3 protein: CSVVGQGAPGANVLTF
V gene: TRBV19; CDR3 length: 16; J gene: TRBJ1-5; clone size: .; D gene: .; CDR3 DNA: TGTGCCAGTAGTACCGGATTTCGACAGCCCCATCAGCCCCAGCATTTT; CDR3 protein: CASSTGFRQPHQPQHF
V gene: TRBV11-3; CDR3 length: 15; J gene: TRBJ2-7; clone size: .; D gene: TRBD2; CDR3 DNA: TGTGCCAGCAGCTATCCGACTAGCGGGGGGGGCGAGCAGTACTTC; CDR3 protein: CASSYPTSGGGEQYF
V gene: TRBV7-9; CDR3 length: 15; J gene: TRBJ1-1; clone size: .; D gene: .; CDR3 DNA: TGTGCCAGCAGCTCCATTATGGGGTTGTACACTGAAGCTTTCTTT; CDR3 protein: CASSSIMGLYTEAFF
V gene: TRBV2; CDR3 length: 16; J gene: TRBJ2-3; clone size: .; D gene: .; CDR3 DNA: TGTGCCAGCAGTGAAAACCGGGGCATGATGACAGATACGCAGTATTTT; CDR3 protein: CASSENRGMMTDTQYF
V gene: TRBV6-6; CDR3 length: 16; J gene: TRBJ2-2; clone size: .; D gene: TRBD2; CDR3 DNA: TGTGCCAGCAGTTCCCAGGGACTAGCGGGACGTGGGGAGCTGTTTTTT; CDR3 protein: CASSSQGLAGRGELFF
V gene: TRBV9; CDR3 length: 12; J gene: TRBJ2-3; clone size: .; D gene: .; CDR3 DNA: TGTGCCAGCAGCTCCCGGACACGGCCGCAGTATTTT; CDR3 protein: CASSSRTRPQYF
V gene: TRBV7-8; CDR3 length: 14; J gene: TRBJ1-1; clone size: .; D gene: .; CDR3 DNA: TGTGCCAGCAGCTTAGGAGCCTCATCCACTGAAGCTTTCTTT; CDR3 protein: CASSLGASSTEAFF
V gene: TRBV23-1; CDR3 length: 10; J gene: TRBJ2-1; clone size: few; D gene: .; CDR3 DNA: TGCCGGGAGACGGGGAATGAGCAGTTCTTC; CDR3 protein: CRETGNEQFF
V gene: TRBV11-2; CDR3 length: 14; J gene: TRBJ2-1; clone size: .; D gene: .; CDR3 DNA: TGTGCCAGCAGTCTAAACTACAATAATGACAGGCAGTTCTTC; CDR3 protein: CASSLNYNNDRQFF
V gene: TRBV23-1; CDR3 length: 14; J gene: TRBJ2-7; clone size: .; D gene: TRBD1; CDR3 DNA: TGCGCCAGCAGTCACCTGGGACAGAACTACGAGCAGTACTTC; CDR3 protein: CASSHLGQNYEQYF
V gene: TRBV7-8; CDR3 length: 16; J gene: TRBJ2-1; clone size: .; D gene: TRBD2; CDR3 DNA: TGTGCCAGCAGCTTAGCCGGGACTAGCTCCTACAATGAGCAGTTCTTC; CDR3 protein: CASSLAGTSSYNEQFF
V gene: TRBV5-4; CDR3 length: 17; J gene: TRBJ2-3; clone size: few; D gene: TRBD2; CDR3 DNA: TGTGCCAGCAGCCGCCGCATGACTAGCGGGAGGGCGAATACGCAGTATTTT; CDR3 protein: CASSRRMTSGRANTQYF
V gene: TRBV19; CDR3 length: 15; J gene: TRBJ2-2; clone size: few; D gene: TRBD2; CDR3 DNA: TGTGCCAGTAGTCCCGGGACTAGATCGGCCGGGGAGCTGTTTTTT; CDR3 protein: CASSPGTRSAGELFF
V gene: TRBV7-2; CDR3 length: 16; J gene: TRBJ2-1; clone size: .; D gene: TRBD1; CDR3 DNA: TGTGCCAGCAGCTTAGCGCAGGGGGCGGCCTACAATGAGCAGTTCTTC; CDR3 protein: CASSLAQGAAYNEQFF
V gene: TRBV4-2; CDR3 length: 16; J gene: TRBJ2-2; clone size: .; D gene: TRBD2; CDR3 DNA: TGTGCCAGCAGCCAAGCCGGGACTAGCAGAGTCGGGGAGCTGTTTTTT; CDR3 protein: CASSQAGTSRVGELFF
V gene: TRBV27; CDR3 length: 16; J gene: TRBJ2-7; clone size: .; D gene: TRBD2; CDR3 DNA: TGTGCCAGCAGTTCCCTCGGACTAGCGGGAGGGTACGAGCAGTACTTC; CDR3 protein: CASSSLGLAGGYEQYF
V gene: TRBV29-1; CDR3 length: 13; J gene: TRBJ1-2; clone size: .; D gene: .; CDR3 DNA: TGCAGCGTTACCCAGGGAGCTAACTATGGCTACACCTTC; CDR3 protein: CSVTQGANYGYTF
V gene: TRBV6-1; CDR3 length: 14; J gene: TRBJ1-5; clone size: once; D gene: .; CDR3 DNA: TGTGCCAGCAGTGAAACGAGGAGCAATCAGCCCCAGCATTTT; CDR3 protein: CASSETRSNQPQHF
V gene: TRBV6-1; CDR3 length: 15; J gene: TRBJ2-7; clone size: .; D gene: TRBD1; CDR3 DNA: TGTGCCAGCAGTAAACGACAGGGGGAATCGAGCGAGCAGTACTTC; CDR3 protein: CASSKRQGESSEQYF
V gene: TRBV4-2; CDR3 length: 16; J gene: TRBJ2-1; clone size: .; D gene: .; CDR3 DNA: TGTGCCAGCAGCCAAGTCTGGACGGGAGTTCCCAATGAGCAGTTCTTC; CDR3 protein: CASSQVWTGVPNEQFF
V gene: TRBV9; CDR3 length: 13; J gene: TRBJ1-5; clone size: few; D gene: .; CDR3 DNA: TGTGCCAGCAGCGTAGATACCGATCAGCCCCAGCATTTT; CDR3 protein: CASSVDTDQPQHF
V gene: TRBV11-2; CDR3 length: 14; J gene: TRBJ2-3; clone size: once; D gene: .; CDR3 DNA: TGTGCCAGCAGCTTAGATATCGGGATAGATACGCAGTATTTT; CDR3 protein: CASSLDIGIDTQYF
V gene: TRBV4-1; CDR3 length: 13; J gene: TRBJ1-1; clone size: medium-sized; D gene: .; CDR3 DNA: TGCGCCAGCAGCCAGTGGGGGAACACTGAAGCTTTCTTT; CDR3 protein: CASSQWGNTEAFF
V gene: TRBV7-6; CDR3 length: 14; J gene: TRBJ2-7; clone size: .; D gene: .; CDR3 DNA: TGTGCCAGCAGCTTTGAAGGACGGGGTTACGAGCAGTACTTC; CDR3 protein: CASSFEGRGYEQYF
V gene: TRBV6-6; CDR3 length: 15; J gene: TRBJ2-3; clone size: few; D gene: TRBD2; CDR3 DNA: TGTGCCAGCTTCCGGCCTAGCGGGAAGGTAGATACGCAGTATTTT; CDR3 protein: CASFRPSGKVDTQYF
V gene: TRBV5-4; CDR3 length: 16; J gene: TRBJ1-6; clone size: .; D gene: .; CDR3 DNA: TGTGCCAGCAGGTTGGACAGCTACGGACCCAATTCACCCCTCCACTTT; CDR3 protein: CASRLDSYGPNSPLHF
V gene: TRBV6-4; CDR3 length: 16; J gene: TRBJ2-1; clone size: .; D gene: .; CDR3 DNA: TGTGCCAGCAGTGAATACTACCGCAGCTCCTACAATGAGCAGTTCTTC; CDR3 protein: CASSEYYRSSYNEQFF
V gene: TRBV6-1; CDR3 length: 13; J gene: TRBJ1-4; clone size: .; D gene: .; CDR3 DNA: TGTGCCAGCATGGACCGGCTTAATGAAAAACTGTTTTTT; CDR3 protein: CASMDRLNEKLFF
V gene: TRBV6-5; CDR3 length: 12; J gene: TRBJ2-1; clone size: .; D gene: .; CDR3 DNA: TGTGCCAGCAGTTCCCGAGTGAGTGAGCAGTTCTTC; CDR3 protein: CASSSRVSEQFF